The 4 T cell receptor beta chains reported below all come from one sample, sequenced in a study of T cell repertoires in cytomegalovirus infection. One entry per CDR3 protein, called by TCRdb with MiXCR from the reads. Here the sample spans approximately 990,000 distinct CDR3 sequences, about 33% being singletons. No cognate antigen is known for these TCRs. The sequences come from cultured CD8+ T cells from PBMCs, collected from culture after CMV antigen stimulation. These receptors were obtained from a human donor in good health (CMV status not recorded). Some clones in this sample may be carry-over from other donors' samples.

V is TRBV5-1 and J is TRBJ2-7, with D hard to call. V was cut by 0 bases and J by 2 bases, with 9 bases left in between. CDR3 length: 14 residues. CDR1 is SGHRS and CDR2 is YFSETQ in the germline V gene. The CDR3 DNA sequence: TGCGCCAGCAGCTTGGCGGCAGAGGCCTACGAGCAGTACTTC. The encoded protein is CASSLAAEAYEQYF.

This clonotype appeared many times. This sequence joins TRBV7-2 and TRBJ2-2; maybe TRBD1 (6 bases). Germline values: CDR1 SGHTA, CDR2 FQGNSA. This CDR3 spans 15 amino acids. Trimming left V 2 bases short and J 11 bases short, with 18 bases between. CDR3 protein: CASSLKGVTNVELFF. DNA of the CDR3: TGTGCCAGCAGCTTAAAGGGGGTAACCAATGTAGAGCTGTTTTTT.

This chain uses TRBV19 with TRBJ2-7; TRBD2 matches at 7 bases. Germline loops: CDR1 LNHDA, CDR2 SQIVND (reference sequence). J was trimmed by 2 bases and V by 5 bases; bases with no gene match: 6. The CDR3 loop spans 14 amino acids. This CDR3 is CASSASGGAYEQYV. The CDR3 DNA sequence: TGTGCCAGTAGTGCTAGCGGTGGGGCCTACGAGCAGTACGTC.

This clonotype was counted many times. V usage is TRBV7-8 and J usage is TRBJ2-1, with D perhaps TRBD2 (6 bases). The V end lost 4 bases, the J end lost 9 bases, and 10 bases lay between the germline ends. Germline lookup yields CDR1 SGHVS and CDR2 FQNEAQ. This CDR3 spans 12 amino acids. The DNA for the CDR3 is TGTGCCAGCAGCTCCCTGGGGGGTGAGCAGTTCTTC. Amino acid sequence: CASSSLGGEQFF.